Listed here is a single TCR beta chain. Authors' data handling: For nucleated cells, counts were estimated from reference gene primer amplification. Only in-frame clones appear in the TCRdb table, and some are missing; sequencing was by immunoSEQ multiplex PCR. That table supplies the V and J calls and clone size; D and trimming were determined from the DNA. The repertoire holds more than 100,000 clones, with about 90% as singletons. The CDR3 totals 11 residues. Deletions cut 6 bases from V and 6 bases from J, with 6 bases between. CDR1 is SNHLY and CDR2 is FYNNEI in the germline V gene. This sample is drawn from a study of blood T cell repertoires in COVID-19.

This TCR was sampled from a man in his forties or fifties with active COVID-19. V usage is TRBV2 and J usage is TRBJ1-5; D ambiguous. Input material: peripheral blood. The chain's CDR3 is CASSRGQPQHF. The CDR3 DNA is TGTGCCAGCAGCCGCGGTCAGCCCCAGCATTTT.